The next 19 T cell receptor beta chains were all read from a single sample in a study of early T cells in non-severe SARS-CoV-2 infection. TCRdb reprocessed the 5' RACE reads via MiXCR and lists one record per CDR3 protein. This table has 100,000 to 140,000 distinct CDR3 sequences, 11% appearing once. Material: whole blood. These receptors all stem from an adult who was a healthcare worker with PCR-confirmed SARS-CoV-2 infection or an uninfected control (not recorded which).

The chain combines TRBV13 with TRBJ2-3, with D possibly being TRBD2 (5 bases). Trimming removed 4 bases at V and 4 bases at J, with 9 bases between. The CDR3 is 13 amino acids. Germline CDR1 reads PRHDT; CDR2 reads FYEKMQ (reference sequence). The CDR3 DNA reads as TGTGCCAGCAGCTCCCGACTACCAGATACGCAGTATTTT. Protein product: CASSSRLPDTQYF.

This clonotype was seen a handful of times. The CDR3 protein is CASSLTTGTNSPLHF. The CDR3 nucleotides read TGTGCCAGCAGTCTTACGACAGGGACCAATTCACCCCTCCACTTT. This chain links TRBV6-5 with TRBJ1-6; TRBD1 agrees at 7 bases. Germline V gene data show CDR1 as MNHEY and CDR2 as SVGAGI. The trim removed 5 bases at V and 7 bases at J, leaving 8 bases unmatched. This CDR3 contains 15 residues.

At least ten counts were recorded for this clonotype. The chain carries TRBV24-1 and TRBJ2-1; 13 bases fit TRBD2. Looked up from germline, CDR1 is KGHDR and CDR2 is SFDVKD. This CDR3 has 16 amino acids. V gave up 2 bases and J gave up 10 bases; unmatched junction bases: 7. CDR3 in DNA: TGTGCCACCAGTGATTCCCAGACTAGCGGGAGGAGCGAGCAGTTCTTC. This sequence encodes CATSDSQTSGRSEQFF.

Ten or more counts support this clonotype. V and J are TRBV7-2 and TRBJ1-2; TRBD1 matches 9 bases. This CDR3 is built from 16 residues. CDR1 and CDR2 (germline): SGHTA, FQGNSA. The V and J ends lost 5 bases and 6 bases, in that order; junction bases with no gene match: 13. CDR3 sequence reads: CASSPETDRGVHGYTF. The CDR3 nucleotides read TGTGCCAGCAGCCCAGAGACGGACAGGGGAGTCCATGGCTACACCTTC.

This clonotype was counted a few times. The chain employs TRBV12-3 or TRBV12-4 and TRBJ2-2; D unclear. Deletions cut 6 bases from V and 0 bases from J, with 8 bases between. The CDR3 sequence is 14 residues long. CDR3 nucleotides: TGTGCCAGCAGACGGACGGCGAACACCGGGGAGCTGTTTTTT. This codes for CASRRTANTGELFF.

This clonotype was picked up a small number of times. The CDR3 reads CASSEQGGPDEQYF. Here the CDR3 DNA reads TGTGCCAGCAGTGAACAGGGGGGGCCGGACGAGCAGTACTTC. V is TRBV2 and J is TRBJ2-7; D is tentatively TRBD1 or TRBD2 (7 bases each). Germline V CDR1 and CDR2: SNHLY, FYNNEI. The length of the CDR3 is 14 residues. V was cut by 2 bases and J by 5 bases, with 13 bases left in between.

This clonotype occurred a few times. The chain uses TRBV7-9 and TRBJ2-2; the D is unclear. The CDR3 has 12 residues. Trimming removed 11 bases at V and 5 bases at J, with 12 bases between. The V gene's germline CDR1 is SEHNR and CDR2 FQNEAQ (reference sequence). The CDR3 here is CAGRSGTGELFF. The CDR3 nucleotides read TGTGCCGGGCGATCAGGAACCGGGGAGCTGTTTTTT.

This clonotype was counted many times. The rearrangement links TRBV7-2 to TRBJ2-1; tentatively, D is TRBD1 (5 bases). CDR1 and CDR2 from the germline V gene are SGHTA and FQGNSA. V was cut by 5 bases and J by 10 bases, with 15 bases left in between. This CDR3 comprises 13 residues. CDR3 residues: CASSPTPPGEQFF. The CDR3, as DNA: TGTGCCAGCAGCCCGACTCCTCCAGGGGAGCAGTTCTTC.

This clonotype was found many times. This chain links TRBV7-2 with TRBJ2-5; 9 bases map to TRBD2. Germline CDR1 is SGHTA and CDR2 is FQGNSA. J gave up 5 bases and V 1 base, and 8 bases lay outside the gene matches. The CDR3 is 16 residues long. CDR3 coding DNA: TGTGCCAGCAGCTTAGTGCTAGCGCGGGAGGGGGAGACCCAGTACTTC. This gives the protein CASSLVLAREGETQYF. Variable domain in full (rest from reference TRBV7-2 and TRBJ2-5): GAGVSQSPSNKVTEKGKDVELRCDPISGHTALYWYRQSLGQGLEFLIYFQGNSAPDKSGLPSDRFSAERTGGSVSTLTIQRTQQEDSAVYLCASSLVLAREGETQYFGPGTRLLVL.

The rearrangement links TRBV20-1 to TRBJ2-1; D not certain. Trimming took 2 bases from V and 4 from J, leaving 12 bases between them. CDR3 length: 14 amino acids. CDR1 is DFQATT and CDR2 is SNEGSKA in the germline V gene (reference sequence). The CDR3 DNA sequence: TGCAGTGCTAGACCCCGGCCGAATTACAATGAGCAGTTCTTC. Its translation: CSARPRPNYNEQFF.

This clonotype was found many times. The V call is TRBV10-2, the J call TRBJ1-1; 8 bases are a match to TRBD1. The ends lost 6 bases at V and 4 bases at J; junction bases unmatched: 7. The CDR3 runs 14 residues. Germline CDR1 WSHSY, CDR2 SAAADI. The CDR3 DNA sequence: TGCGCCAGCAGCGGAAACAGGGGGGTCACTGAAGCTTTCTTT. This codes for CASSGNRGVTEAFF.

This clonotype occurred once. This chain connects TRBV5-5 to TRBJ2-3; D remains unclear. CDR1 is SGHKS, CDR2 YYEKEE, per germline (reference sequence). The V end was cut by 0 bases, the J end by 6 bases, with 5 bases between. This CDR3 region has 12 residues. The chain's CDR3 is CASSLASDTQYF. In nucleotides, the CDR3 is TGTGCCAGCAGCTTGGCTTCCGATACGCAGTATTTT.

The sample holds many counts of this clonotype. The V gene is TRBV6-1, the J gene TRBJ2-1; 9 bases are shared with TRBD2. Germline V CDR1 and CDR2: MNHNS, SASEGT. The CDR3 loop spans 15 amino acids. V lost 1 base to trimming and J lost 9 bases; unmatched junction nucleotides: 7. CDR3 coding DNA: TGTGCCAGCAGTGAAGATATAGCGGGAGTGGGTGAGCAGTTCTTC. As protein: CASSEDIAGVGEQFF.

The rearrangement uses TRBV10-3 and TRBJ2-1; TRBD2 aligns across 10 bases. This CDR3 is 15 amino acids long. CDR1 is ENHRY and CDR2 is SYGVKD in the germline V gene. Germline trimming cut 2 bases from V and 12 bases from J; bases unmatched to any gene: 10. The CDR3 region has the DNA TGTGCCATCAGTGAGGGACTAGCGGTTGACTCGGGGCAGTTCTTC. It specifies CAISEGLAVDSGQFF.

This clonotype was observed a handful of times. V and J are TRBV28 and TRBJ1-4, with D tentatively TRBD1 (6 bases). The CDR3 totals 13 residues. With 11 bases removed from V and 8 bases from J, the gap between germline ends came to 18 bases. Looked up from germline, CDR1 is MDHEN and CDR2 is SYDVKM. The DNA of the CDR3 is TGTGCCTGGGGGCGGTTACCGGGGGAAAAACTGTTTTTT. This encodes CAWGRLPGEKLFF.

The V and J genes are TRBV7-3 and TRBJ2-3; D is uncertain. Germline CDR1 is SGHTA and CDR2 is FQGTGA. V lost 5 bases to trimming and J lost 2 bases, with 5 bases between them. This CDR3 has 12 amino acids. Here the CDR3 DNA reads TGTGCCAGCAGCAAAAACACAGATACGCAGTATTTT. This codes for CASSKNTDTQYF.

This chain uses TRBV12-3 or TRBV12-4 with TRBJ2-7; D call uncertain. The CDR3 totals 11 residues. Trimming pared 7 bases from V and 6 bases from J, leaving 10 bases between. This CDR3 reads CASTIAGEQYF. CDR3 coding DNA: TGTGCCAGCACCATAGCTGGCGAGCAGTACTTC.

The chain combines TRBV7-8 with TRBJ1-5, with no clear D. Germline V gives CDR1 SGHVS, CDR2 FQNEAQ. The CDR3 totals 15 residues. V was pared by 1 base and J by 1 base, with 8 bases between. The CDR3 protein is CASSLERSSNQPQHF. CDR3 in DNA: TGTGCCAGCAGCTTAGAGCGCAGCAGCAATCAGCCCCAGCATTTT.

Comment on this clonotype: The DNA is left out, because the CDR3 cannot be placed on it with certainty; the CDR3 is given as TCRdb lists it. The chain carries TRBV9 and TRBJ2-1; the tabulated D call, TRBD2, remains unverified against the DNA. The CDR3 spans 12 amino acids, including both terminal residues. CDR1 SGDLS and CDR2 YYNGEE come from the germline V gene. The CDR3 loop reads CASSVGTGTPVF.